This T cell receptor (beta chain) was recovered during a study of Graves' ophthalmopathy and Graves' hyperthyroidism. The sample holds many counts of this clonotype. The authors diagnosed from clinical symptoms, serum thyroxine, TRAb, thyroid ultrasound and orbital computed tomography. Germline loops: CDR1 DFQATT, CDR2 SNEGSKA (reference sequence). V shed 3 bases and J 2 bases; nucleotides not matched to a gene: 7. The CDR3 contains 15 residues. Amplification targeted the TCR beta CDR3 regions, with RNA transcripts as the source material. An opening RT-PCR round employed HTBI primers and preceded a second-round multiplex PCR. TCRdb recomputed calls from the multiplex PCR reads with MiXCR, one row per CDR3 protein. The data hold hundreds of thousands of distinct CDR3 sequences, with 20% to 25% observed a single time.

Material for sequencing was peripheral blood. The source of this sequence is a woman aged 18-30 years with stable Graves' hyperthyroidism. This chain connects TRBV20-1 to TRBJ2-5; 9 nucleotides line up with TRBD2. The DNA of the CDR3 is TGCAGTGCTAGGGACATAGCGGGAGAGCAAGAGACCCAGTACTTC. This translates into CSARDIAGEQETQYF.